The rows below give T cell receptor beta chains drawn from one sample of a study of T cells in Graves' hyperthyroidism and ophthalmopathy. TCRdb reprocessed the multiplex PCR reads with MiXCR, giving one entry per CDR3 protein. The sample yields roughly 500,000 distinct CDR3 sequences, around a quarter seen once. Material: blood. These receptors were collected from a young woman with Graves' ophthalmopathy. Each CDR3 is given with its conserved first and last residue. A D gene is named only where the DNA matches it firmly. Size tells how often a clone was seen (once, few, many) or the class of an expanded clone, and some rows leave it out.

>NA|many|TRBV7-8|TRBJ1-2
TGTGCCAGCAGCTTGCTCCGGAGCCCCCCTAACTATGGCTACACCTTC
CASSLLRSPPNYGYTF
>NA|NA|TRBV6-1|TRBJ1-5
TGTGCCAGCTGGAGGGTAGATAGCAATCAGCCCCAGCATTTT
CASWRVDSNQPQHF
>NA|many|TRBV4-1|TRBJ1-1
TGCGCCAGCAGCCAAATACAGGGAGGGGCTTTCTTT
CASSQIQGGAFF
>NA|NA|TRBV30|TRBJ1-5
TGTGCCTGGAGTGTTTTCCAGGGTGGGTACCAGCCCCAGCATTTT
CAWSVFQGGYQPQHF
>NA|once|TRBV6-5|TRBJ1-3
TGTGCCAGCAGTTATGAGGCCTCGGGCGGAAACACCATATATTTT
CASSYEASGGNTIYF
>NA|many|TRBV7-2|TRBJ2-5
TGTGCCAGCAGCTTAGTTCAGGGGATAAGAGAGACCCAGTACTTC
CASSLVQGIRETQYF
>NA|many|TRBV28|TRBJ1-2
TGTGCCAGCAACGGGGATACGGAGTGGGATCGGGCACACGTCTTC
CASNGDTEWDRAHVF
>NA|many|TRBV7-2|TRBJ2-2
TGTGCCAGCATCCTAGGGGGGGACACCGGGGAGCTGTTTTTT
CASILGGDTGELFF
>NA|few|TRBV11-2|TRBJ2-2
TGTGCCAGCAGCTTCCCAAGGGTTCTTCAACTGGCCGGGGAGCTGTTTTTT
CASSFPRVLQLAGELFF
>NA|many|TRBV12-5|TRBJ1-2
TGTGCTAGTGGTTTGGGGTTGGCAGAGGATGGCTACACCTTC
CASGLGLAEDGYTF
>NA|NA|TRBV2|TRBJ2-5
TGTGCCACCACAGGGGCTAGCGGACGAGAGACCAAGTACTTC
CATTGASGRETKYF
>NA|few|TRBV12-3/TRBV12-4|TRBJ1-4
TGTGCCAGCAGTTTGTACAGCTCCCCTGAAAAACTGTTTTTT
CASSLYSSPEKLFF
>NA|few|TRBV7-9|TRBJ1-2
TGTGCCAGCAGCTTAGCGAACCACGCTCGCTATGGCTACACCTTC
CASSLANHARYGYTF
>TRBD2|NA|TRBV7-2|TRBJ2-5
TGTGCCAGCAGCTCAGTAGCGGGAACAGAGACCCAGTACTTC
CASSSVAGTETQYF
>TRBD1|NA|TRBV12-3/TRBV12-4|TRBJ1-5
TGTGCCAGCAGGGGACAGGGAGGTCAACAGCCCCAGCATTTT
CASRGQGGQQPQHF
>TRBD1|many|TRBV28|TRBJ1-6
TGTGCCAGCACTCGGGACAGTTATAATTCACCCCTCCACTTT
CASTRDSYNSPLHF
>NA|many|TRBV6-1|TRBJ1-2
TGTGCCAGCAGTACGACCAGGGAGTACTATGGCTACACCTTC
CASSTTREYYGYTF
>NA|many|TRBV29-1|TRBJ2-7
TGCAGCGTTGGGGCAGAATTCGAGCAGTACTTC
CSVGAEFEQYF
>TRBD1|NA|TRBV14|TRBJ2-5
TGTGCCAGCAGAAAGACAGGGGTCCAAGAGACCCAGTACTTC
CASRKTGVQETQYF
>NA|NA|TRBV19|TRBJ2-7
TGTGCCAGTACTGGGTCAGGCTCCTACGAGCAGTACTTC
CASTGSGSYEQYF
>TRBD1|NA|TRBV24-1|TRBJ2-2
TGTGCCACCAGTGACCCCCGACAGGGTTCGAACACCGGGGAGCTGTTTTTT
CATSDPRQGSNTGELFF
>NA|NA|TRBV28|TRBJ2-7
TGTGCCAGCAGTGAGAGGCTTGGCTACGAGCAGTACTTC
CASSERLGYEQYF
>TRBD1|few|TRBV6-1|TRBJ1-2
TGTGCCAGCAGGACAGGGGGCTTGCGGGGCTACACCTTC
CASRTGGLRGYTF
>TRBD1|many|TRBV2|TRBJ1-1
TGTGCCAGCACCGGGACAGGGGGCTGGGAAGCTTTCTTT
CASTGTGGWEAFF
>TRBD1|NA|TRBV2|TRBJ2-4
TGTGCCAGCAGTTCTGACAGGGTAGCCAAAAACATTCAGTACTTC
CASSSDRVAKNIQYF
>TRBD1|many|TRBV30|TRBJ1-2
TGTGCCAGATGGGACAGGGAGGACTATGGCTACACCTTC
CARWDREDYGYTF
>TRBD1|many|TRBV19|TRBJ2-2
TGTGCCAGTATCCCGACAGGGCACGCGAGCACCGGGGAGCTGTTTTTT
CASIPTGHASTGELFF
>NA|NA|TRBV12-3/TRBV12-4|TRBJ2-7
TGTGCCAGCAGTCCAGGACGGCTCACGGACGAGCAGTACTTC
CASSPGRLTDEQYF
>NA|NA|TRBV12-3/TRBV12-4|TRBJ1-1
TGTGCCAGCAGTTTAGTTAGGTCCGCCCCTGAAGCTTTCTTT
CASSLVRSAPEAFF
>NA|many|TRBV7-8|TRBJ1-2
TGTGCCAGCAGCTTTGCTCTCCCCTATGGCTACACCTTC
CASSFALPYGYTF
>TRBD1|NA|TRBV7-2|TRBJ1-1
TGTGCCAGCAGCTTAGCAGGGGACAGTGAAGCTTTCTTT
CASSLAGDSEAFF
>NA|NA|TRBV30|TRBJ1-3
TGTGCCTGGATGAGGGGAAACACCATATATTTT
CAWMRGNTIYF
>TRBD1|few|TRBV5-4|TRBJ1-1
TGTGCCAGCAGCTTGGAAAAAAGACAGGGGAACACTGAAGCTTTCTTT
CASSLEKRQGNTEAFF
>NA|many|TRBV2|TRBJ2-5
TGTGCCAGCAGTGACACTTTAACACAAGAGACCCAGTACTTC
CASSDTLTQETQYF
>NA|NA|TRBV4-1|TRBJ1-2
TGCGCCAGCAGCCAAGCGGACCGTGGCTACACCTTC
CASSQADRGYTF
>NA|NA|TRBV6-1|TRBJ2-2
TGTGCCACCAACGTTAGGAACACCGGGGAGCTGTTTTTT
CATNVRNTGELFF
>NA|many|TRBV11-2|TRBJ1-1
TGTGCCAGCAGCTTAGCGCACACTGAAGCTTTCTTT
CASSLAHTEAFF
>TRBD1|many|TRBV12-3/TRBV12-4|TRBJ1-2
TGTGCCAGCAGCCCCAGACAGGGACGGGATGGCTACACCTTC
CASSPRQGRDGYTF
>TRBD1|many|TRBV25-1|TRBJ2-7
TGTGCCAGCAGTGAGGGACAGGCTTACGAGCAGTACTTC
CASSEGQAYEQYF
>NA|NA|TRBV28|TRBJ1-1
TGTGCCAGCAGTTTGAAACAGGGAGTGAACACTGAAGCTTTCTTT
CASSLKQGVNTEAFF
>TRBD1|many|TRBV6-5|TRBJ2-7
TGTGCCAGCAGGCGACAGGGTCCGACCTACGAGCAGTACTTC
CASRRQGPTYEQYF
>NA|many|TRBV11-1|TRBJ1-2
TGTGCCAGCAGCCCCCATATCCCAGGAGAAAACTATGGCTACACCTTC
CASSPHIPGENYGYTF
>TRBD2|many|TRBV7-2|TRBJ2-5
TGTGCCAGCAGCTTACCTAGCGGGGGGCCTTGGGAGACCCAGTACTTC
CASSLPSGGPWETQYF
>NA|many|TRBV28|TRBJ1-5
TGTGCCAGCAGTTTAGACGGGATGGATCAGCCCCAGCATTTT
CASSLDGMDQPQHF
>TRBD1|many|TRBV7-2|TRBJ1-1
TGTGCCAGCAGCTTGCGGACAGGGGCTTCCACTGAAGCTTTCTTT
CASSLRTGASTEAFF
>NA|many|TRBV4-3|TRBJ1-1
TGCGCCAGCAGCCAAGATGACACCAACACTGAAGCTTTCTTT
CASSQDDTNTEAFF
>NA|NA|TRBV29-1|TRBJ1-1
TGCAGCGTTGAAGAGCCGAGGGACACTGAAGCTTTCTTT
CSVEEPRDTEAFF
>TRBD1|NA|TRBV6-5|TRBJ1-1
TGTGCCAGCAGTTACTCGACCGGGACAGGGTCCACTGAAGCTTTCTTT
CASSYSTGTGSTEAFF
>NA|many|TRBV5-1|TRBJ2-7
TGCGCCAGCAGCTTAACAGGGTGGGCCGAGCAGTACTTC
CASSLTGWAEQYF
>TRBD1|few|TRBV14|TRBJ1-3
TGTGCCAGCAGCCAAGAGACAGGGGCGCGGGGAAACACCATATATTTT
CASSQETGARGNTIYF
>TRBD2|few|TRBV4-1|TRBJ2-5
TGCGCCAGCAGCCCGGGAGGAAGGACCCAGTACTTC
CASSPGGRTQYF
>NA|many|TRBV6-5|TRBJ1-5
TGTGCCAGCAGTTACTCGTTTGATCAGCCCCAGCATTTT
CASSYSFDQPQHF
>NA|many|TRBV27|TRBJ1-5
TGTGCCAGCAGTTTTACACAGGGAAGCAATCAGCCCCAGCATTTT
CASSFTQGSNQPQHF
>TRBD2|many|TRBV7-8|TRBJ2-4
TGTGCCAGCAGCCAACGACTAGCTGACATTCAGTACTTC
CASSQRLADIQYF
>NA|NA|TRBV28|TRBJ1-2
TGTGCCAGCGGGGAGGGGAGCTATGGCTACACCTTC
CASGEGSYGYTF
>TRBD1|few|TRBV6-5|TRBJ1-2
TGTGCCAGCAGTTACGGGACAGGGGTCGGCTACACCTTC
CASSYGTGVGYTF
>TRBD1|many|TRBV9|TRBJ2-7
TGTGCCAGCAGCGAACAGGGGGCGCTAGGGGAGCAGTACTTC
CASSEQGALGEQYF
>NA|few|TRBV29-1|TRBJ2-5
TGCAGCGTTGAATCTAGACAAGAGACCCAGTACTTC
CSVESRQETQYF
>NA|many|TRBV30|TRBJ2-5
TGTGCCTGGAGTGTGATAGGGTACCAAGAGACCCAGTACTTC
CAWSVIGYQETQYF